A single sample gave rise to the 26 T cell receptor beta chains below, sequenced in a study of blood T cell repertoires in COVID-19. The method was immunoSEQ multiplex PCR; TCRdb's version includes in-frame clones alone and lacks a portion of them. The table lists some 78,000 clones, roughly 90% of them singletons, with approximately 4% in the top ten. Specimen: peripheral blood. These receptors were collected from a woman of 80 years or more with active or convalescent COVID-19.

This chain uses TRBV6-6 with TRBJ1-1; D ambiguous. V shed 4 bases and J shed 0 bases, with 12 bases lying between them. Per germline, CDR1 MNHNY and CDR2 SVGAGI (reference sequence). The CDR3 has 15 amino acids. The CDR3 reads CASSSAGVMNTEAFF. The DNA for the CDR3 is TGTGCCAGCAGTTCGGCAGGCGTGATGAACACTGAAGCTTTCTTT.

The chain combines TRBV28 with TRBJ2-1; 7 bases are shared with TRBD2. Germline V gene lookup returns CDR1 MDHEN and CDR2 SYDVKM. The V and J ends lost 1 base and 3 bases, in that order; junction bases with no gene match: 12. This CDR3 is 18 amino acids long. The CDR3 loop reads CASSLYTTGTTDYNEQFF. The CDR3 DNA reads TGTGCCAGCAGTTTATACACTACCGGGACTACTGACTACAATGAGCAGTTCTTC.

J is TRBJ2-1 and V is TRBV5-5, with D possibly TRBD1 on 6 matching bases. Trimming took off 0 bases at V and 4 bases at J, with 17 bases between the two ends. The CDR3 consists of 17 residues. Germline CDR1 reads SGHKS; CDR2 reads YYEKEE (reference sequence). CDR3 DNA: TGTGCCAGCAGCTTGGAACAGGGCCCCCCTACTTACAATGAGCAGTTCTTC. It specifies CASSLEQGPPTYNEQFF. The full variable domain, with the rest looked up from reference TRBV5-5 and TRBJ2-1, is DAGVTQSPTHLIKTRGQQVTLRCSPISGHKSVSWYQQVLGQGPQFIFQYYEKEERGRGNFPDRFSARQFPNYSSELNVNALLLGDSALYLCASSLEQGPPTYNEQFFGPGTRLTVL.

The chain is built from TRBV6-2 or TRBV6-3 and TRBJ2-5; 7 bases align to TRBD1. The CDR3 is made up of 17 amino acids. Trimming cost V 5 bases and J 5 bases; bases outside gene matches: 17. Per the germline V gene, CDR1 is MNHEY and CDR2 is SVGEGT. In DNA form, the CDR3 reads TGTGCCAGCAGTCCGACCGAATTTCCAGACAGGGATGAGACCCAGTACTTC. Translated: CASSPTEFPDRDETQYF.

This chain connects TRBV7-2 to TRBJ2-1; 7 nucleotides match TRBD1. V was clipped by 4 bases and J by 2 bases; unmatched bases: 5. CDR3 length: 15 residues. Germline V lookup: CDR1 SGHTA, CDR2 FQGNSA. The CDR3 loop reads CASSSDRVPYNEQFF. CDR3 DNA sequence: TGTGCCAGCAGCTCAGACAGGGTCCCCTACAATGAGCAGTTCTTC. Combining the CDR3 with reference TRBV7-2 and TRBJ2-1 gives the whole variable domain GAGVSQSPSNKVTEKGKDVELRCDPISGHTALYWYRQSLGQGLEFLIYFQGNSAPDKSGLPSDRFSAERTGGSVSTLTIQRTQQEDSAVYLCASSSDRVPYNEQFFGPGTRLTVL.

V is TRBV5-1 and J is TRBJ2-1; the match to TRBD1 covers 10 bases. Germline V CDR1 and CDR2: SGHRS, YFSETQ. The CDR3 covers 17 residues. Trimming at V came to 3 bases and at J to 4 bases, leaving 10 bases not matched to a gene. The CDR3 spells CASSSGTGVVIYNEQFF. The CDR3 DNA reads TGCGCCAGCAGCTCCGGGACAGGGGTTGTGATATACAATGAGCAGTTCTTC.

The gene calls are TRBV5-1 and TRBJ1-1; the match to TRBD1 covers 11 bases. The V gene end was trimmed by 6 bases and the J gene end by 3 bases; junction bases not matched to a gene: 10. The CDR3 contains 16 residues. CDR1 is SGHRS, CDR2 YFSETQ, per germline. CDR3 coding DNA: TGCGCCAGCACCCGGACAGGGGGCAGGGAGGACACTGAAGCTTTCTTT. Protein: CASTRTGGREDTEAFF. Filled out from reference TRBV5-1 and TRBJ1-1, the complete variable domain reads KAGVTQTPRYLIKTRGQQVTLSCSPISGHRSVSWYQQTPGQGLQFLFEYFSETQRNKGNFPGRFSGRQFSNSRSEMNVSTLELGDSALYLCASTRTGGREDTEAFFGQGTRLTVV.

The chain joins TRBV28 to TRBJ1-4; TRBD1 aligns across 9 bases. The CDR3 consists of 15 residues. V shed 6 bases and J 5 bases; nucleotides not matched to a gene: 7. Germline CDR1 MDHEN, CDR2 SYDVKM. The CDR3 coding sequence is TGTGCCAGCAGAACGGGACAGGGCCAAAATGAAAAACTGTTTTTT. Its translation is CASRTGQGQNEKLFF.

This rearrangement joins TRBV11-2 to TRBJ2-5; D gene uncertain. The V and J ends lost 1 base and 7 bases respectively, with 7 bases between them. CDR3 length: 12 amino acids. In germline, CDR1 is SGHAT, CDR2 FQNNGV. This CDR3 reads CASSLAGWTQYF. CDR3 DNA: TGTGCCAGCAGCTTAGCCGGGTGGACCCAGTACTTC. Combining the CDR3 with reference TRBV11-2 and TRBJ2-5 gives the whole variable domain EAGVAQSPRYKIIEKRQSVAFWCNPISGHATLYWYQQILGQGPKLLIQFQNNGVVDDSQLPKDRFSAERLKGVDSTLKIQPAKLEDSAVYLCASSLAGWTQYFGPGTRLLVL.

The chain carries TRBV30 and TRBJ1-2; unclear D gene. Germline V CDR1 and CDR2: GTSNPN, SVGIG (reference sequence). This CDR3 contains 14 residues. Trimming stripped 2 bases from V and 3 bases from J, with 13 bases between. CDR3 sequence reads: CAWSRLPDYYGYTF. In DNA form, the CDR3 reads TGTGCCTGGAGTAGGCTCCCGGACTACTATGGCTACACCTTC.

CDR3 coding DNA: TGTGCCACCACGTCCGGACAGGGGGCGAATGAGCAGTTCTTC. It is translated as CATTSGQGANEQFF. The chain is built from TRBV10-3 and TRBJ2-1; 11 positions agree with TRBD1. Unmatched junction bases numbered 9, after V lost 10 bases and J lost 7 bases. Per germline, CDR1 ENHRY and CDR2 SYGVKD. The CDR3 contains 14 residues.

The chain links TRBV5-6 to TRBJ2-7; unclear D gene. V was cut by 1 base and J by 3 bases, with 8 bases left in between. CDR3 length equals 13 residues. The germline V gene has CDR1 SGHDT and CDR2 YYEEEE. The CDR3 region has the DNA TGTGCCAGCAGCTTGAGTAACAGCTACGAGCAGTACTTC. Protein sequence: CASSLSNSYEQYF. Complete variable domain (other parts from reference TRBV5-6 and TRBJ2-7): DAGVTQSPTHLIKTRGQQVTLRCSPKSGHDTVSWYQQALGQGPQFIFQYYEEEERQRGNFPDRFSGHQFPNYSSELNVNALLLGDSALYLCASSLSNSYEQYFGPGTRLTVT.

The chain joins TRBV5-6 to TRBJ2-3; maybe TRBD1 (5 bases). Germline V gene lookup returns CDR1 SGHDT and CDR2 YYEEEE. The CDR3 sequence is 12 residues long. Trimming pared 3 bases from V and 6 bases from J, leaving 8 bases between. As DNA, the CDR3 is TGTGCCAGCAGCTCGACAGTGGATACGCAGTATTTT. Residues: CASSSTVDTQYF.

The chain has TRBV11-2 and TRBJ1-1; D is uncertain. This CDR3 region has 13 residues. Germline CDR1 is SGHAT and CDR2 is FQNNGV. Trimming removed 5 bases from V and 8 bases from J, with 15 bases in between. CDR3 loop: CASSLSIGAEAFF. The CDR3 DNA reads as TGTGCCAGCAGCCTAAGTATAGGAGCCGAAGCTTTCTTT.

The CDR3 is CASSARRAGNEQFF. DNA for the CDR3: TGTGCCAGCAGCGCCAGAAGAGCGGGGAATGAGCAGTTCTTC. The chain couples TRBV7-2 to TRBJ2-1; TRBD2 aligns across 7 bases. This CDR3 has 14 amino acids. V was clipped by 5 bases and J by 7 bases; unmatched bases: 8. CDR1 and CDR2 from the germline V gene are SGHTA and FQGNSA. Supplemented by reference TRBV7-2 and TRBJ2-1, the full variable domain reads GAGVSQSPSNKVTEKGKDVELRCDPISGHTALYWYRQSLGQGLEFLIYFQGNSAPDKSGLPSDRFSAERTGGSVSTLTIQRTQQEDSAVYLCASSARRAGNEQFFGPGTRLTVL.

The chain joins TRBV4-3 to TRBJ2-3; a weak D match, TRBD2 (6 bases). The CDR3 is 14 residues long. Germline CDR1 reads LGHNA; CDR2 reads YSLEER. Trimming took off 4 bases at V and 2 bases at J, with 10 bases between the two ends. In nucleotides, the CDR3 is TGCGCCAGCAGCCCCCGGGAGAACACAGATACGCAGTATTTT. Encoded protein: CASSPRENTDTQYF.

This clone occurred once. DNA for the CDR3: TGTGCCAGCAGTTCTTACAGGGGGTACCCCTATGGCTACACCTTC. Encoded protein: CASSSYRGYPYGYTF. J is TRBJ1-2 and V is TRBV28; 8 nucleotides match TRBD1. Germline V gives CDR1 MDHEN, CDR2 SYDVKM. The ends lost 4 bases at V and 4 bases at J; junction bases unmatched: 8. The CDR3 has 15 residues.

V usage is TRBV6-5 and J usage is TRBJ2-1, with 7 bases matching TRBD1. The J segment lost 0 bases and the V segment lost 5 bases, leaving 4 bases of the junction unmatched. This CDR3 comprises 15 residues. Germline values: CDR1 MNHEY, CDR2 SVGAGI. CDR3 in DNA: TGTGCCAGCAGTACGGACAGGAGCTCCTACAATGAGCAGTTCTTC. Its translation: CASSTDRSSYNEQFF.

This clone was seen a few times. CDR3 residues: CASSPGLAGAPETQYF. The CDR3 DNA is TGTGCCAGCAGCCCCGGACTAGCGGGAGCCCCGGAGACCCAGTACTTC. The chain combines TRBV7-2 with TRBJ2-5; 13 bases align to TRBD2. The CDR3 has 16 residues. Germline V gene lookup returns CDR1 SGHTA and CDR2 FQGNSA. The J segment lost 5 bases and the V segment lost 5 bases, leaving 8 bases of the junction unmatched.

CDR3 sequence: CASSFGDRGLKEQYF. CDR3 DNA: TGTGCCAGCAGCTTTGGGGACAGGGGTTTGAAGGAGCAGTACTTC. The chain links TRBV7-8 to TRBJ2-7; 10 bases map to TRBD1. Looked up from germline, CDR1 is SGHVS and CDR2 is FQNEAQ. With 3 bases clipped from V and 7 bases from J, the junction kept 9 bases outside the gene matches. The CDR3 is 15 residues long.

This clone was seen only once. This chain uses TRBV19 with TRBJ1-5; 11 nucleotides agree with TRBD1. Losses at the gene ends were 3 bases for V and 6 bases for J; bases not matched to a gene: 1. The CDR3 consists of 14 residues. Germline V gives CDR1 LNHDA, CDR2 SQIVND (reference sequence). Here the CDR3 DNA reads TGTGCCAGTAGTATCGGGACAGGGGGTCAGCCCCAGCATTTT. Residues: CASSIGTGGQPQHF.

On this clone itself: This sample includes further DNA sequences coding for the same CDR3. This chain uses TRBV7-2 with TRBJ1-1; D may be TRBD1 (6 bases). The germline V gene encodes CDR1 SGHTA and CDR2 FQGNSA. The CDR3 runs 13 residues. The V gene lost 1 base and the J gene lost 4 bases, with 7 bases spanning the gap. CDR3 amino acids: CASSLGGGTEAFF. In DNA form, the CDR3 reads TGTGCCAGCAGCTTAGGAGGGGGCACTGAAGCTTTCTTT. Using reference TRBV7-2 and TRBJ1-1 for the parts outside the CDR3, the full variable domain is GAGVSQSPSNKVTEKGKDVELRCDPISGHTALYWYRQSLGQGLEFLIYFQGNSAPDKSGLPSDRFSAERTGGSVSTLTIQRTQQEDSAVYLCASSLGGGTEAFFGQGTRLTVV.

The rearrangement joins TRBV5-1 to TRBJ2-5; tentatively, D is TRBD2 (6 bases). The CDR3 contains 15 residues. V was cut by 4 bases and J by 2 bases, with 15 bases left in between. Germline loops: CDR1 SGHRS, CDR2 YFSETQ. The CDR3 loop reads CASSAVRDLQETQYF. The CDR3 DNA reads TGCGCCAGCAGCGCTGTCCGGGACTTACAAGAGACCCAGTACTTC.

The sample holds one count of this clone. The chain recombines TRBV2 with TRBJ2-5; 8 positions match TRBD1. The CDR3 spans 13 residues. V lost 8 bases to trimming and J lost 5 bases; unmatched junction nucleotides: 7. Germline V lookup: CDR1 SNHLY, CDR2 FYNNEI. The DNA of the CDR3 is TGTGCCAGCTTCAGGGGGCGCGGGGAGACCCAGTACTTC. It codes for CASFRGRGETQYF.

The chain has TRBV5-4 and TRBJ1-1; D perhaps matches TRBD1 (6 bases). V shed 4 bases and J shed 6 bases, with 16 bases lying between them. The germline CDR1 and CDR2 sequences are SGHNT and YYREEE (reference sequence). The CDR3 consists of 14 residues. The CDR3 region is CASSKGETGPEAFF. The CDR3 DNA sequence: TGTGCCAGCAGCAAGGGGGAGACGGGGCCTGAAGCTTTCTTT.

The chain joins TRBV6-5 to TRBJ1-1; the D gene is possibly TRBD1 (5 bases). Germline V CDR1 and CDR2: MNHEY, SVGAGI. V was trimmed by 5 bases and J by 4 bases, leaving 14 bases between them. This CDR3 region has 14 residues. The CDR3 region is CASSPGSFGTEAFF. In DNA, the CDR3 is TGTGCCAGCAGTCCAGGGTCGTTTGGCACTGAAGCTTTCTTT.